This TCR beta chain came from a study of OX40 agonist ivuxolimab in advanced cancers. Study as a whole: Three partial responders included one hepatocellular carcinoma patient and two cutaneous melanoma patients.

Sequencing used immunoSEQ multiplex PCR; TCRdb keeps in-frame clones, though not all of them. Of about 80,000 clones listed, almost 85% are singletons. The CDR3 runs to 15 residues. From germline, CDR1 is MNHEY and CDR2 SMNVEV (reference sequence). With 3 bases clipped from V and 5 bases from J, the junction kept 5 bases outside the gene matches. As for this clone: The antigen is undetermined.

Study conclusions and caveats: Those patients achieving a partial response at 0.1-3.0 mg/kg showed among the lowest clonal expansion. The investigators did not determine what antigen specificity the expanded peripheral T cells had.

The receptor was derived from an adult with an advanced solid tumor such as melanoma, head and neck, liver or kidney cancer. The rearrangement uses TRBV27 and TRBJ1-5, with 9 positions matching TRBD1. Sequences were derived from CD4+ or CD8+ T cells sorted from blood, sampled in a trial of the OX40 agonist ivuxolimab. CDR3 region: CASSLLRTGDQPQHF. CDR3 bases: TGTGCCAGCAGTTTGCTTCGGACAGGGGATCAGCCCCAGCATTTT.